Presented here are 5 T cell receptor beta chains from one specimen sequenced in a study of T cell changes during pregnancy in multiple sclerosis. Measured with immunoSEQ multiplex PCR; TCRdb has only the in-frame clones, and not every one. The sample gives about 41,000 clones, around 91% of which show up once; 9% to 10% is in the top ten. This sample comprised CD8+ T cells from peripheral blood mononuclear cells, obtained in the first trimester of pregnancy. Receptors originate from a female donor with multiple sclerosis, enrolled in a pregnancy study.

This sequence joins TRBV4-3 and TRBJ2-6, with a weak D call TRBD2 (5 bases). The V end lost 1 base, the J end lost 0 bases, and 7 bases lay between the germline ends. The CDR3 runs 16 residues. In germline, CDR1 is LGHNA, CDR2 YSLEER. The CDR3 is CASSQVGGSGANVLTF. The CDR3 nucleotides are TGCGCCAGCAGCCAAGTAGGAGGCTCTGGGGCCAACGTCCTGACTTTC.

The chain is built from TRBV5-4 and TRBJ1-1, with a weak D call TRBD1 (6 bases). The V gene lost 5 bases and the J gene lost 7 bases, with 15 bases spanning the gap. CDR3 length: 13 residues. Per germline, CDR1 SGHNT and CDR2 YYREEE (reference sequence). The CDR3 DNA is TGTGCCAGCAGTTCACAGGGCTCAGATGAAGCTTTCTTT. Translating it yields CASSSQGSDEAFF.

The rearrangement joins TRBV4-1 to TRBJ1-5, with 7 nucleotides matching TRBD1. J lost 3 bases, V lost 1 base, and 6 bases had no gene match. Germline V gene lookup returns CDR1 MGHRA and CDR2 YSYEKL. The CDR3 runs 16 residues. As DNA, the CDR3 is TGCGCCAGCAGCCAAGGCCGGGACAGTTACAATCAGCCCCAGCATTTT. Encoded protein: CASSQGRDSYNQPQHF.

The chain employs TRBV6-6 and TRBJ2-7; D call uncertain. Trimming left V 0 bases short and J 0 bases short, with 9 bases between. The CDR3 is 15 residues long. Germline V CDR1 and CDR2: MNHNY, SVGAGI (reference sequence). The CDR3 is CASSYSIAASYEQYF. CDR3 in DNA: TGTGCCAGCAGTTACTCGATAGCAGCCTCCTACGAGCAGTACTTC.

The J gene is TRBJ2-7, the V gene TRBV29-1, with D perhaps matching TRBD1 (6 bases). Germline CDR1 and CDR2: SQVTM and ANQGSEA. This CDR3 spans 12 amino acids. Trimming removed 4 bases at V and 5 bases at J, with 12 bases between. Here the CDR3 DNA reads TGCAGCGTTGTGGTCAGGGGCGACGAGCAGTACTTC. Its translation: CSVVVRGDEQYF.